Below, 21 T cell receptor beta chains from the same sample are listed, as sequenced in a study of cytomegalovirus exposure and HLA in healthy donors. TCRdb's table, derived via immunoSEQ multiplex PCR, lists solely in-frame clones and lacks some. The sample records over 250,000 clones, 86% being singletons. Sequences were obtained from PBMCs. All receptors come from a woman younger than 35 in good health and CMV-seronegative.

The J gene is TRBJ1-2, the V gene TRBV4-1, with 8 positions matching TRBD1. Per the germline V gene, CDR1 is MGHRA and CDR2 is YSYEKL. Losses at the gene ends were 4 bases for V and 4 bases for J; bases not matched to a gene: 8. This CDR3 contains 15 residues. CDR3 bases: TGCGCCAGCAGCCTAGGACAGGGTGAGGGCTATGGCTACACCTTC. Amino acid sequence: CASSLGQGEGYGYTF.

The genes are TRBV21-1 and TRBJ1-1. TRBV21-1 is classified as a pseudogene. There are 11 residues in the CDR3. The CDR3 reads CATLVNTEAFF. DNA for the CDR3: TGTGCCACCCTTGTCAACACTGAAGCTTTCTTT.

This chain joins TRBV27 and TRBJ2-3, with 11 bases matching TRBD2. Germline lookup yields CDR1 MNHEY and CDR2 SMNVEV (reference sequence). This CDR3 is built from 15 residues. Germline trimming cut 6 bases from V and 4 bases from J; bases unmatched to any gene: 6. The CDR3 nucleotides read TGTGCCAGCAGGGTACTAGCGGGGGCCCCAGATACGCAGTATTTT. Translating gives CASRVLAGAPDTQYF.

The CDR3 loop reads CAISGSTDQPQHF. CDR3 sequence (DNA): TGTGCCATCAGTGGGTCGACAGACCAGCCCCAGCATTTT. The chain joins TRBV10-3 to TRBJ1-5; possibly TRBD1 for D (5 bases). CDR3 length equals 13 residues. CDR1 ENHRY and CDR2 SYGVKD come from the germline V gene. V dropped 4 bases and J dropped 7 bases, with 11 bases sitting between them.

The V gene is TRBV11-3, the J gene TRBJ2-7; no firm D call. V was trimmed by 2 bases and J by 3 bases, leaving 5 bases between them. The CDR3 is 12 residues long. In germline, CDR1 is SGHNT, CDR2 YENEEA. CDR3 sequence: CASSLNNYEQYF. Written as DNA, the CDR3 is TGTGCCAGCAGCTTAAACAACTACGAGCAGTACTTC.

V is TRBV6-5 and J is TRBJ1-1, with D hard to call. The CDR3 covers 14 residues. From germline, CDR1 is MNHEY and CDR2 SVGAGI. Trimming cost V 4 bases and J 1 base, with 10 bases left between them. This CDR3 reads CASSSSLKNTEAFF. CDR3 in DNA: TGTGCCAGCAGTTCCTCGTTAAAGAACACTGAAGCTTTCTTT.

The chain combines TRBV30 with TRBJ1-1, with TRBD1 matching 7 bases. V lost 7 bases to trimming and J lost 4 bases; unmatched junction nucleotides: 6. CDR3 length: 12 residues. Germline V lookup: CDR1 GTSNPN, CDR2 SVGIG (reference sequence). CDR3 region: CASRGVFTEAFF. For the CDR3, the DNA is TGTGCCTCCAGGGGGGTATTCACTGAAGCTTTCTTT.

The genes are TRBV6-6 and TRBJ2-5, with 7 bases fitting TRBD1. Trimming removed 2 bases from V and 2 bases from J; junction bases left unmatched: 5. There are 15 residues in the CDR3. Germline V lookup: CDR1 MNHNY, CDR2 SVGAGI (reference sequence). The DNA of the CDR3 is TGTGCCAGCAGTTACGGACAGGTCTGGCAAGAGACCCAGTACTTC. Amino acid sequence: CASSYGQVWQETQYF.

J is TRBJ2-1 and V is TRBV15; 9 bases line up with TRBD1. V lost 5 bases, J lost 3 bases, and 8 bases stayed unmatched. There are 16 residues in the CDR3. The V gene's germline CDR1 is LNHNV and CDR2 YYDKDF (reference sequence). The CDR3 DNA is TGTGCCACCAGCCTGGACAGGGGCCTTAGCTACAATGAGCAGTTCTTC. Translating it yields CATSLDRGLSYNEQFF.

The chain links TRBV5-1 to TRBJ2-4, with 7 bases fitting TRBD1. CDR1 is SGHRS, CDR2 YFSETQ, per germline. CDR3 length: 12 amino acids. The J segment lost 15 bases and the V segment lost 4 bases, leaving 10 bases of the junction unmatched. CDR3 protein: CASSNPGQPAYF. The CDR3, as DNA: TGCGCCAGCAGCAATCCGGGACAGCCGGCGTACTTC.

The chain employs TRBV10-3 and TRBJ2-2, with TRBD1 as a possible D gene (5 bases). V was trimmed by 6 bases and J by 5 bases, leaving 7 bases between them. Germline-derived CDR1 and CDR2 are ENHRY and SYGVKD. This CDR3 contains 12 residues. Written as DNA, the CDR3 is TGTGCCATCAGGACAGAGACCGGGGAGCTGTTTTTT. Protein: CAIRTETGELFF.

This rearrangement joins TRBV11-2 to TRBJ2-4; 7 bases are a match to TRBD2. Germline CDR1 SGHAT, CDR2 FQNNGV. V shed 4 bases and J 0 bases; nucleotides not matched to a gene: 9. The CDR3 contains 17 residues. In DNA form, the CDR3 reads TGTGCCAGCAGCTCAGCGGGCGGGGGACTAGCCAAAAACATTCAGTACTTC. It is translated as CASSSAGGGLAKNIQYF.

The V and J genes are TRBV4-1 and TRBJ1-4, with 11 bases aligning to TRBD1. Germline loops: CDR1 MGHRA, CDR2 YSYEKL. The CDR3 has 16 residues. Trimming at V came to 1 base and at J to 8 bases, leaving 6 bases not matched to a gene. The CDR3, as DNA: TGCGCCAGCAGCCAAGCCCACAGGGACAGGGGGGAAAAACTGTTTTTT. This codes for CASSQAHRDRGEKLFF.

The CDR3 loop is CASLQGDNSPLHF. CDR3 coding DNA: TGTGCCAGCCTACAGGGGGATAATTCACCCCTCCACTTT. The rearrangement joins TRBV6-5 to TRBJ1-6; 8 bases are shared with TRBD1. The CDR3 is 13 residues long. Germline V gene data show CDR1 as MNHEY and CDR2 as SVGAGI. With 8 bases clipped from V and 5 bases from J, the junction kept 2 bases outside the gene matches.

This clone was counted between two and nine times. CDR3: CASSVGQVAGRNEQYF. CDR3 sequence (DNA): TGCGCCAGCAGCGTTGGACAGGTAGCGGGGAGGAACGAGCAGTACTTC. V and J are TRBV10-2 and TRBJ2-7, with TRBD2 as a possible D gene (8 bases). V lost 6 bases and J lost 5, with 23 bases in between. Per the germline V gene, CDR1 is WSHSY and CDR2 is SAAADI. The CDR3 length is 16 residues.

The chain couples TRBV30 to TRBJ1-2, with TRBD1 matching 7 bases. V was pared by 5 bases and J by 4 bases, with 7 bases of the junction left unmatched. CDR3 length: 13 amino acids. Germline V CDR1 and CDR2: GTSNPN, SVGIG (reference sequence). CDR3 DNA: TGTGCCTGGGATACAGGGGTACGCTATGGCTACACCTTC. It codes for CAWDTGVRYGYTF.

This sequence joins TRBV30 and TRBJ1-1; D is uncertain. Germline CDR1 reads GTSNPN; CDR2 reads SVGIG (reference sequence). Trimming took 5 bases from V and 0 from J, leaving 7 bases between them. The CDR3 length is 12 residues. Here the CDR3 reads CAWDTLNTEAFF. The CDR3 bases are TGTGCCTGGGACACCCTGAACACTGAAGCTTTCTTT.

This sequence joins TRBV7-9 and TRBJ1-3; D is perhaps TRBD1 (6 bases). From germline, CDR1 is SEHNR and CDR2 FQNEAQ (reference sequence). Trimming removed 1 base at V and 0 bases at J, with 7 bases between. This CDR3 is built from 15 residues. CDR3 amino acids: CASSLGTVSGNTIYF. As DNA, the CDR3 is TGTGCCAGCAGCTTAGGGACAGTCTCTGGAAACACCATATATTTT.

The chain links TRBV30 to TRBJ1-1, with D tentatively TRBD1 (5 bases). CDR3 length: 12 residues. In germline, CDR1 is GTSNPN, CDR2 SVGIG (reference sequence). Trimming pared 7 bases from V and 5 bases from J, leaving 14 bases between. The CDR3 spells CASVGRKTEAFF. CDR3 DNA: TGTGCCTCGGTGGGGCGAAAAACTGAAGCTTTCTTT.

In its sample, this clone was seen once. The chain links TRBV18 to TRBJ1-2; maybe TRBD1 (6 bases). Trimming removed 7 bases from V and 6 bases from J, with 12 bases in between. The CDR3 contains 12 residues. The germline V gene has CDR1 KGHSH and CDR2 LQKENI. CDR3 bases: TGTGCCAGCTACTGGGACAACGATGGCTACACCTTC. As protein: CASYWDNDGYTF.

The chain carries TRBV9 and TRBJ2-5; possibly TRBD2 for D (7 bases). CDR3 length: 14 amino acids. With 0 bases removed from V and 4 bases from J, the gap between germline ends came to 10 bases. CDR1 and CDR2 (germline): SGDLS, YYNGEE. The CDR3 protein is CASSVEGGTETQYF. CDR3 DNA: TGTGCCAGCAGCGTAGAGGGGGGGACAGAGACCCAGTACTTC. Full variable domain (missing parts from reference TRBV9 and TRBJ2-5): DSGVTQTPKHLITATGQRVTLRCSPRSGDLSVYWYQQSLDQGLQFLIQYYNGEERAKGNILERFSAQQFPDLHSELNLSSLELGDSALYFCASSVEGGTETQYFGPGTRLLVL.